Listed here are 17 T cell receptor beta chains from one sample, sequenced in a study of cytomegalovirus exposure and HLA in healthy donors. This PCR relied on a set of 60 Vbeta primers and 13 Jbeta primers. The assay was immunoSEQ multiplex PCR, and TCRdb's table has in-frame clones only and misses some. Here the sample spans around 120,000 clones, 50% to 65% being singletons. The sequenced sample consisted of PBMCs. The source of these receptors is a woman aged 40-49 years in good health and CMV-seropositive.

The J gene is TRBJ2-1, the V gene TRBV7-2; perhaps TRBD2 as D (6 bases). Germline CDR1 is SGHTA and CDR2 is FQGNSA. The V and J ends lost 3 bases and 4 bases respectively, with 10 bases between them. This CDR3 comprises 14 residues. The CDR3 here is CASSFPAGYNEQFF. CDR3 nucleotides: TGTGCCAGCAGCTTCCCGGCGGGATACAATGAGCAGTTCTTC.

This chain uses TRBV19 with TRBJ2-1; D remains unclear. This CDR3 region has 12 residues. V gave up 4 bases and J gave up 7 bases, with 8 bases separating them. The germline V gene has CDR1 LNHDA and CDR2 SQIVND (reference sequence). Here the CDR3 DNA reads TGTGCCAGTAGTAGGGCTTATAATGAGCAGTTCTTC. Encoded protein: CASSRAYNEQFF.

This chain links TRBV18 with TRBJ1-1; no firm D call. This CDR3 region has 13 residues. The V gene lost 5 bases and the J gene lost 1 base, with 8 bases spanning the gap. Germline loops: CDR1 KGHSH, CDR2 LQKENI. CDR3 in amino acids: CASSSLENTEAFF. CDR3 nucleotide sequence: TGTGCCAGCTCATCTCTAGAGAACACTGAAGCTTTCTTT. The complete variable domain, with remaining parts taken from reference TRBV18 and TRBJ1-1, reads NAGVMQNPRHLVRRRGQEARLRCSPMKGHSHVYWYRQLPEEGLKFMVYLQKENIIDESGMPKERFSAEFPKEGPSILRIQQVVRGDSAAYFCASSSLENTEAFFGQGTRLTVV.

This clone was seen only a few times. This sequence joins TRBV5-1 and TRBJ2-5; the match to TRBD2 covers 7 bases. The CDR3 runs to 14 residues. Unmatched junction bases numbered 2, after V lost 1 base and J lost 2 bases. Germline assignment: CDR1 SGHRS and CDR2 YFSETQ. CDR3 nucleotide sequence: TGCGCCAGCAGCTTGCCCGGGGGGCAAGAGACCCAGTACTTC. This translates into CASSLPGGQETQYF.

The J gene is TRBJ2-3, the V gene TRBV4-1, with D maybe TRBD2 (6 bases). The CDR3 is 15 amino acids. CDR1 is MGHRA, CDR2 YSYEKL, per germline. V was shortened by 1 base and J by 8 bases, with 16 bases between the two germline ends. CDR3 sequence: CASSQGLVYDLTQYF. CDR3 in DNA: TGCGCCAGCAGCCAAGGACTAGTCTATGATCTTACGCAGTATTTT.

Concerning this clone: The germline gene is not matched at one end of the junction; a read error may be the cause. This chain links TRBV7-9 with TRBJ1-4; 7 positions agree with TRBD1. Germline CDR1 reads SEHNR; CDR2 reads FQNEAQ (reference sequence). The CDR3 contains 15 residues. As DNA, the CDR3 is TGTGTCAGCAGCTCTTCCGGGACAGTTCCTGAAAAACTGTTTTTT. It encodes CVSSSSGTVPEKLFF.

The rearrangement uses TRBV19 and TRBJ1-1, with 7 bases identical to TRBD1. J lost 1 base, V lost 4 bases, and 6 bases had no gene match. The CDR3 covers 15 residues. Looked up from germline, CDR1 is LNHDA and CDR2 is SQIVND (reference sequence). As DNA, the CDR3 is TGTGCCAGTAGTAGGAGGGACAGAGAGAACACTGAAGCTTTCTTT. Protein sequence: CASSRRDRENTEAFF. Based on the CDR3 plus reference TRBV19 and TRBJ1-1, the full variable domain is DGGITQSPKYLFRKEGQNVTLSCEQNLNHDAMYWYRQDPGQGLRLIYYSQIVNDFQKGDIAEGYSVSREKKESFPLTVTSAQKNPTAFYLCASSRRDRENTEAFFGQGTRLTVV.

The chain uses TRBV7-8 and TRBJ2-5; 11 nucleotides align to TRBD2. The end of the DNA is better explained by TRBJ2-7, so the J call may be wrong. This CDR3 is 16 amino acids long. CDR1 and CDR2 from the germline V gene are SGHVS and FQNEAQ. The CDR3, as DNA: TGTGCCAGCAGCACCTCGACTAGCGGGGCCTCCTACGAGCAGTACTTC. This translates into CASSTSTSGASYEQYF.

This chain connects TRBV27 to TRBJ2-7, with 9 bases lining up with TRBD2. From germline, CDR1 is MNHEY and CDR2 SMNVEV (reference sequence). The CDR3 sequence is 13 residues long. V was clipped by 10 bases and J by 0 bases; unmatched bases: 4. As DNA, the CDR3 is TGTGCCACCCTTAGCGGGAGCTCCTACGAGCAGTACTTC. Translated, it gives CATLSGSSYEQYF.

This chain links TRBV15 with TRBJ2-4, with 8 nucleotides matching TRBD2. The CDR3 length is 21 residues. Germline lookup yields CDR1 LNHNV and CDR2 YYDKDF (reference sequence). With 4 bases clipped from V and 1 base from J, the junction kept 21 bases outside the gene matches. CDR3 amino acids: CATSKHAGTRGLGVAKNIQYF. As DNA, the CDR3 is TGTGCCACCAGCAAACACGCCGGGACTAGGGGTCTCGGGGTTGCCAAAAACATTCAGTACTTC.

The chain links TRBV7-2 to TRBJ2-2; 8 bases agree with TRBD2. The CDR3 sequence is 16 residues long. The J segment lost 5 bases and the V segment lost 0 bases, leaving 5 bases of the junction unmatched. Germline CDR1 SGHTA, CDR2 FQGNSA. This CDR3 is CASSLASGGRTGELFF. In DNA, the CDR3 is TGTGCCAGCAGCTTAGCGTCGGGGGGGCGGACCGGGGAGCTGTTTTTT.

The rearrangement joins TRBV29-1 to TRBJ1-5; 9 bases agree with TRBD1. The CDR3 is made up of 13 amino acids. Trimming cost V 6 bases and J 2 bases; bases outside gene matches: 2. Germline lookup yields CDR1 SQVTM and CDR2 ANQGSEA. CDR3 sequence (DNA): TGCAGCGTCCGGGACAGGGGCAATCAGCCCCAGCATTTT. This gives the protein CSVRDRGNQPQHF.

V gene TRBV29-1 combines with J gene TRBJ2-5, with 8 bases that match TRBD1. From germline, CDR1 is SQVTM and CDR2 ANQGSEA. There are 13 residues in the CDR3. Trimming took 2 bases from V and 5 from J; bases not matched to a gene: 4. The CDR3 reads CSVEPRGRETQYF. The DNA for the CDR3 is TGCAGCGTTGAACCCAGGGGGCGGGAGACCCAGTACTTC.

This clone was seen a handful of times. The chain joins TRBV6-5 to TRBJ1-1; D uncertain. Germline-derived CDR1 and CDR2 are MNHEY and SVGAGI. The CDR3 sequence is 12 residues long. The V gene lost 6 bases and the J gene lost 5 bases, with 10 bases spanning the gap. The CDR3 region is CASSRYRTEAFF. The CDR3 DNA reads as TGTGCCAGCAGCCGCTACAGAACTGAAGCTTTCTTT.

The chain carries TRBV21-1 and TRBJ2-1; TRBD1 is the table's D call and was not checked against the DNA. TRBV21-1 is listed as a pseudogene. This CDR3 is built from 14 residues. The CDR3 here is CASSKRGVIDEQFF. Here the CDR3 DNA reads TGTGCCAGCAGCAAAAGGGGTGTGATAGATGAGCAGTTCTTC.

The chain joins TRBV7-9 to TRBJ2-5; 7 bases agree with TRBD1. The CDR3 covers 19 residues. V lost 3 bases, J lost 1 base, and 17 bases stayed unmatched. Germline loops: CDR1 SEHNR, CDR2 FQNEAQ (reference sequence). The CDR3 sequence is CASSFIRLRDSLPQETQYF. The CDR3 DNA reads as TGTGCCAGCAGCTTTATAAGACTTAGGGACAGCCTCCCCCAAGAGACCCAGTACTTC. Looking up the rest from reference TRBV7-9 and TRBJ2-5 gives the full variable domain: DTGVSQNPRHKITKRGQNVTFRCDPISEHNRLYWYRQTLGQGPEFLTYFQNEAQLEKSRLLSDRFSAERPKGSFSTLEIQRTEQGDSAMYLCASSFIRLRDSLPQETQYFGPGTRLLVL.

The DNA of the CDR3 is TGTGCCAGCAGCTCCACCTCGGGAGAGGGCGGCTACGAGCAGTACTTC. It yields the protein CASSSTSGEGGYEQYF. The chain employs TRBV11-2 and TRBJ2-5; D is perhaps TRBD2 (6 bases). With the DNA end fitting TRBJ2-7 better, the J assignment may be wrong. The CDR3 is made up of 16 amino acids. The germline gives CDR1 SGHAT, CDR2 FQNNGV.